The entry that follows covers one TCR beta chain sequence. The sample is drawn from a study of blood T cell repertoires in COVID-19. Trimming removed 5 bases at V and 4 bases at J, with 14 bases between. The germline V gene encodes CDR1 MNHEY and CDR2 SVGAGI. This CDR3 spans 15 amino acids. In the source study's methods: Nucleated cell number was recorded as an estimate derived from reference gene primer amplification. The table came from immunoSEQ multiplex PCR; TCRdb's copy has only in-frame clones and leaves some out. V and J calls and clone size follow that table, whereas D and trimming were derived from the DNA. The sample holds about 100,000 clones; roughly 83% are singletons and the top ten take 17%.

Source material: peripheral blood. The gene calls are TRBV6-5 and TRBJ1-4, with D possibly TRBD1 on 5 matching bases. The receptor's source is a woman aged 55-70 years with acute or convalescent COVID-19. CDR3 in DNA: TGTGCCAGCAGTAGTTTACAGGAGATTAATGAAAAACTGTTTTTT. Its translation: CASSSLQEINEKLFF.